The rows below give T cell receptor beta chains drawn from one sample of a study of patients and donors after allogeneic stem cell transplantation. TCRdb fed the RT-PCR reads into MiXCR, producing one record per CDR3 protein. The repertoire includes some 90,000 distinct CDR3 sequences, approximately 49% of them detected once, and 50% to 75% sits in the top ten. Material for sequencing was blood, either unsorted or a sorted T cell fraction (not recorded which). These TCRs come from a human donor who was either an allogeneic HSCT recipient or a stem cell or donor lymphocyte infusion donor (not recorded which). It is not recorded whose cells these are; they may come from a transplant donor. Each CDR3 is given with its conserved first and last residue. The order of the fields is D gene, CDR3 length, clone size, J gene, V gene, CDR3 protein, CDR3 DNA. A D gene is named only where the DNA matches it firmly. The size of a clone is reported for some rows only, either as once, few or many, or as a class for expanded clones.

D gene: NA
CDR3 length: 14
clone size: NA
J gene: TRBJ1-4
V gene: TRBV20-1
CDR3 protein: CSAQPGATNEKLFF
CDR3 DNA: TGCAGTGCCCAGCCAGGTGCAACTAATGAAAAACTGTTTTTT

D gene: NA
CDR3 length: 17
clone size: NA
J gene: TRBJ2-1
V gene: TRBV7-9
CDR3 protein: CASSAMDREGEYNEQFF
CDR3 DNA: TGTGCCAGCAGCGCAATGGACAGGGAGGGGGAATACAATGAGCAGTTCTTC

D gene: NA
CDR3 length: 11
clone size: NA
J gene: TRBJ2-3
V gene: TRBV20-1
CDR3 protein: CSASPGDTKYF
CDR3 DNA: TGCAGTGCATCCCCCGGAGACACAAAGTATTTT

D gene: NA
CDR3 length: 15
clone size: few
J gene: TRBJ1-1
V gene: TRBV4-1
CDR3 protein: CASSQQDRMNTEAFF
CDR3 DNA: TGCGCCAGCAGCCAGCAGGACAGAATGAACACTGAAGCTTTCTTT

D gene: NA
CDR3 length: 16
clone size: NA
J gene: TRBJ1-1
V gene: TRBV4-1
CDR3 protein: CASSQGMKGAFTEAFF
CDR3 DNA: TGCGCCAGCAGCCAAGGAATGAAAGGGGCCTTCACTGAAGCTTTCTTT

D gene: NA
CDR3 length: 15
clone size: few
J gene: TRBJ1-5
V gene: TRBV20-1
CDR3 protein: CSATRQLLGHQPQHF
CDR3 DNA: TGCAGTGCGACCCGACAGCTACTAGGGCATCAGCCCCAGCATTTT

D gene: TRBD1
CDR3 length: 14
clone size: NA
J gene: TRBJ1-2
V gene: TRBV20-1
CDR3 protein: CSARRDSGNYGYTF
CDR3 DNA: TGCAGTGCTCGTAGGGACAGCGGGAACTATGGCTACACCTTC

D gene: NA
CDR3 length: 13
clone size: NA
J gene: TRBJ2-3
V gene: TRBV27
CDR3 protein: CASTRDVTDTQYF
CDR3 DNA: TGTGCCAGCACTCGGGACGTCACAGATACGCAGTATTTT

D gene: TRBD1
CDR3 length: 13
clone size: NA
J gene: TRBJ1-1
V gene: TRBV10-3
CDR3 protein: CAISGTGDEKAFF
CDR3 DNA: TGTGCCATCAGTGGCACAGGGGACGAGAAAGCTTTCTTT

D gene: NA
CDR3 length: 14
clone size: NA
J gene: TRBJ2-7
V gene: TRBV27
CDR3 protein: CASSSLDSSYEQYF
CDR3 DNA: TGTGCCAGCAGTTCGTTGGACAGCTCCTACGAGCAGTACTTC

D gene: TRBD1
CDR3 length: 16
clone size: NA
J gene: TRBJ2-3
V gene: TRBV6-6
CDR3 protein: CASSYSGTGHSDTQYF
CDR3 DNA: TGTGCCAGCAGTTACTCGGGGACAGGGCACTCAGATACGCAGTATTTT

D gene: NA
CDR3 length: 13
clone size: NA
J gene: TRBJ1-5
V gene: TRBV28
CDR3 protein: CASSPRLGQPQHF
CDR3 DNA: TGTGCCAGCAGTCCCCGGTTGGGGCAGCCCCAGCATTTT

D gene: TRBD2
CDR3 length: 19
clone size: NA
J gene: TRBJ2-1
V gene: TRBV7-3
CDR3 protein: CASSPNPSTSGTPYNEQFF
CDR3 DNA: TGTGCCAGCAGCCCTAACCCCTCGACTAGCGGGACTCCGTACAATGAGCAGTTCTTC

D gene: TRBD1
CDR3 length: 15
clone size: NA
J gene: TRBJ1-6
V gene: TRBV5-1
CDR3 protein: CASSDPGGLGSPLHF
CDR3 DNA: TGCGCCAGCAGCGATCCAGGGGGCCTTGGATCACCCCTCCACTTT

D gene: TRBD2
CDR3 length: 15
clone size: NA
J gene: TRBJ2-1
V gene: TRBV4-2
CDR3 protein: CASSLGLAGVYEQFF
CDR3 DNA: TGTGCCAGCAGCTTAGGACTAGCGGGAGTATACGAGCAGTTCTTC

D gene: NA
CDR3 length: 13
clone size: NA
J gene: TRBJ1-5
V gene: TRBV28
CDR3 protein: CASGRDGGQPQHF
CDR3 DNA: TGTGCCAGCGGTAGGGACGGGGGTCAGCCCCAGCATTTT

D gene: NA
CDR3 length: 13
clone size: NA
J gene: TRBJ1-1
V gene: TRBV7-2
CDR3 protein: CASSLGSGAGAFF
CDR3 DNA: TGTGCCAGCAGCTTAGGTAGCGGGGCAGGAGCTTTCTTT

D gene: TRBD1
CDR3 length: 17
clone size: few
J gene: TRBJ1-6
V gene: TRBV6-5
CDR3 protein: CASSLSAWDRLFSPLHF
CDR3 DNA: TGTGCCAGCAGTTTATCCGCCTGGGACAGACTTTTTTCACCCCTCCACTTT

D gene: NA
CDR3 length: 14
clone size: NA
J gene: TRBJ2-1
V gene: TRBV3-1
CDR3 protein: CASSMVGRGDEQFF
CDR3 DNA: TGTGCCAGCAGTATGGTCGGGAGAGGTGATGAGCAGTTCTTC

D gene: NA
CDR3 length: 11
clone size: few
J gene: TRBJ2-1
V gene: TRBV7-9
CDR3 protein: CASSAEQKQFF
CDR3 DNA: TGTGCCAGCAGTGCGGAGCAGAAGCAGTTCTTC

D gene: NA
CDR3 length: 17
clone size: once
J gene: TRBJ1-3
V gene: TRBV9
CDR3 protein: CASTESAGTLSGNTIYF
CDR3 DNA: TGTGCCAGCACCGAATCGGCGGGGACACTCTCTGGAAACACCATATATTTT

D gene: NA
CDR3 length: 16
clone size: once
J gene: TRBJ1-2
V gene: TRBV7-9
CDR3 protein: CASSFSLDSPSYGYTF
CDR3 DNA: TGTGCCAGCAGCTTCAGCCTGGACAGCCCTTCCTATGGCTACACCTTC

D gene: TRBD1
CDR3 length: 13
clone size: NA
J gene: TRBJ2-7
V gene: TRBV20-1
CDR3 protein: CSGSGTGSYEQYF
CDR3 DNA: TGCAGTGGTTCCGGGACAGGGTCCTACGAGCAGTACTTC

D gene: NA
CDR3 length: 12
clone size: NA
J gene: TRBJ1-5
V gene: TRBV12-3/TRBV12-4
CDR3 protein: CASNLDNQPQHF
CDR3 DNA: TGTGCCAGCAACCTGGACAATCAGCCCCAGCATTTT

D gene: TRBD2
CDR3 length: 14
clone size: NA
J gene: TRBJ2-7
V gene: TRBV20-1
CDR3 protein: CSARTSGSSYEQYF
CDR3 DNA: TGCAGTGCCAGGACTAGCGGGAGTTCCTACGAGCAGTACTTC

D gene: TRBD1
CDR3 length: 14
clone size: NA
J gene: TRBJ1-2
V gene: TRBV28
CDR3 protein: CASSHGDRDQDYTF
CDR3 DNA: TGTGCCAGCAGTCACGGGGACAGGGACCAGGACTACACCTTC

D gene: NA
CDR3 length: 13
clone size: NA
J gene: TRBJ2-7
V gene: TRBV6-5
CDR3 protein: CASGKLSSYEQYF
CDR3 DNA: TGTGCCAGCGGTAAGCTTTCCTCCTACGAGCAGTACTTC